This record concerns one T cell receptor beta chain sequence. CDR3 size: 13 residues. Trimming cost V 3 bases and J 6 bases; bases outside gene matches: 6. CDR1 SGHNT and CDR2 YYREEE come from the germline V gene (reference sequence). Data came from immunoSEQ multiplex PCR; TCRdb stores just in-frame clones and leaves some out. The repertoire holds about 75,000 clones, with more than 80% as singletons. The sample originates from a study of T cell changes during pregnancy in multiple sclerosis. The rearrangement joins TRBV5-4 to TRBJ2-7, with TRBD2 matching 7 bases. The sample was peripheral blood, taken in the first trimester of pregnancy. This TCR derives from a female donor in good health, enrolled as a control in a pregnancy study. The CDR3 here is CASSWGRALEQYF. For the CDR3, the DNA is TGTGCCAGCAGCTGGGGGAGGGCGCTCGAGCAGTACTTC.